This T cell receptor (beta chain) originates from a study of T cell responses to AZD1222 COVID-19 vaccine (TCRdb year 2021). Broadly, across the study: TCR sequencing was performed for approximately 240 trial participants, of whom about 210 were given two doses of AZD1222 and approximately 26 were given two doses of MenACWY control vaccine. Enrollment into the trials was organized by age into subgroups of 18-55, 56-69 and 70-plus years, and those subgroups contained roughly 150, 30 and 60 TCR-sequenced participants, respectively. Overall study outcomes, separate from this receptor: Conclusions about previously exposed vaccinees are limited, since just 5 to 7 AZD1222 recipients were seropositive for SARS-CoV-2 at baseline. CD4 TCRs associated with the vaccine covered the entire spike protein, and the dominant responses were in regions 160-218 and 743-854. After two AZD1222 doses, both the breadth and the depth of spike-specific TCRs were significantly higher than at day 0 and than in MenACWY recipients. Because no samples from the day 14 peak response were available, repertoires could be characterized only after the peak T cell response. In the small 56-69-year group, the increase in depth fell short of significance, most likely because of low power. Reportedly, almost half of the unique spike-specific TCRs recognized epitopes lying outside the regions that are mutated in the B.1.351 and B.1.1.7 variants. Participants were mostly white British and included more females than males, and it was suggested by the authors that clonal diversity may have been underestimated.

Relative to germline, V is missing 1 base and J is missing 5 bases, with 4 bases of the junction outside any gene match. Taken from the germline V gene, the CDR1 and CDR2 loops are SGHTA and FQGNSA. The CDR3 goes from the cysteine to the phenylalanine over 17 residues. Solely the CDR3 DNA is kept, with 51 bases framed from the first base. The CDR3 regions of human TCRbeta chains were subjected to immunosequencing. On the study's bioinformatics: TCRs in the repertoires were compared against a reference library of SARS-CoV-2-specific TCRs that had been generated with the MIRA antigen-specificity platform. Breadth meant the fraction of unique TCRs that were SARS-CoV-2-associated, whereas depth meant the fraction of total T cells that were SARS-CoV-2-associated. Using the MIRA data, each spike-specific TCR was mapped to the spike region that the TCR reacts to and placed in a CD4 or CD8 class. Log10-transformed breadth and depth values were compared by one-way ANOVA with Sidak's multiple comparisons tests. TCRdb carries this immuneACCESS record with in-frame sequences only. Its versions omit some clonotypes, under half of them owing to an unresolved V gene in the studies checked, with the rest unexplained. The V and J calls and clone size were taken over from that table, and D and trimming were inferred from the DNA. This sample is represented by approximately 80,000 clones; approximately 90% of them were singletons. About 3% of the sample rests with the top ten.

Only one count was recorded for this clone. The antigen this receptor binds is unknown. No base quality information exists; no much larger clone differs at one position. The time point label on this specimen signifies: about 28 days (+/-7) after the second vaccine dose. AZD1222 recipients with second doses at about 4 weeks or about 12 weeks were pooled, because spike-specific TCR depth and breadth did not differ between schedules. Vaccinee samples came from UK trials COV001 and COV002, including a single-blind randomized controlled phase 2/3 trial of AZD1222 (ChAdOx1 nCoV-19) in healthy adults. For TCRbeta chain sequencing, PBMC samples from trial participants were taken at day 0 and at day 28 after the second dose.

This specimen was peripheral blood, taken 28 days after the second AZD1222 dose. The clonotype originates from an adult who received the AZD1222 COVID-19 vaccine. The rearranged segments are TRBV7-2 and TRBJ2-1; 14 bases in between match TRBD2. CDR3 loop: CASSLVVGLAGDNEQFF. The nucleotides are TGTGCCAGCAGCTTAGTGGTGGGACTAGCGGGGGACAATGAGCAGTTCTTC.